This T cell receptor beta chain was identified in a study of CD8 T cells in ankylosing spondylitis. Using quantitative 5'-RACE with molecular barcodes, the authors made TCR beta libraries. TCRdb re-derived calls from the 5' RACE reads in MiXCR, one entry per CDR3 protein. In the table there are 500,000 or so distinct CDR3 sequences, approximately 5% of which are singletons. Germline loops: CDR1 DFQATT, CDR2 SNEGSKA (reference sequence). CDR3 length equals 12 residues. V was trimmed by 1 base and J by 14 bases, leaving 12 bases between them. This clonotype came up many times. The antigen is undetermined. Findings of the study overall: It was reported that disease-linked clones were significantly enriched in matched ankylosing spondylitis synovial fluid. Blood of patients with ankylosing spondylitis appeared to be characterized by a TCR beta motif of about eight highly homologous variants.

The specimen sequenced was blood, either unsorted or a sorted T cell fraction (not recorded which). The chain links TRBV20-1 to TRBJ1-6; maybe TRBD1 (5 bases). This clonotype was sampled from a male donor with ankylosing spondylitis. Here the CDR3 reads CSARVWDETLHF. The DNA of the CDR3 is TGCAGTGCTAGAGTCTGGGACGAGACCCTCCACTTT.